This TCR beta chain was documented in a study of cytomegalovirus exposure and HLA in healthy donors. The CDR3 has 13 residues. Germline loops: CDR1 GTSNPN, CDR2 SVGIG (reference sequence). Trimming took off 4 bases at V and 2 bases at J, with 6 bases between the two ends. The PCR ran on 60 Vbeta and 13 Jbeta primers. The protocol was immunoSEQ multiplex PCR, while the TCRdb copy is restricted to in-frame clones and leaves out a portion. The sample lists approximately 170,000 clones; roughly 79% were seen once. The chain carries TRBV30 and TRBJ2-6; D call uncertain. Sequences were obtained from PBMCs. This clonotype was sampled from a woman aged 40 to 55 in good health and CMV-seropositive. CDR3 residues: CAWIRPGANVLTF. The CDR3 region has the DNA TGTGCCTGGATCAGGCCTGGGGCCAACGTCCTGACTTTC.